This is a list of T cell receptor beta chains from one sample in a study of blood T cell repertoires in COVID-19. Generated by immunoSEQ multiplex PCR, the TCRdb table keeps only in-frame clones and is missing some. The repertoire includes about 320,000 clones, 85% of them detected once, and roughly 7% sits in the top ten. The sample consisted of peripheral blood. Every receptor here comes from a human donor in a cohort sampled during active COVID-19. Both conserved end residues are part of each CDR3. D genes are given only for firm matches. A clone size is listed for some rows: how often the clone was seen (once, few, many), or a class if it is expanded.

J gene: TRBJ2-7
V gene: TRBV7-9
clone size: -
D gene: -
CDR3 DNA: TGTGCCAGCAGCTTAAGGTCCGTGCCGGGGTCGTCCTACGAGCAGTACTTC
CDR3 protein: CASSLRSVPGSSYEQYF

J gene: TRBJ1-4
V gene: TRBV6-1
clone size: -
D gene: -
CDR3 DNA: TGTGCCAGCAGTGAAGCGCTTATCCGGGAAGCGGGAGAAAAACTGTTTTTT
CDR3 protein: CASSEALIREAGEKLFF

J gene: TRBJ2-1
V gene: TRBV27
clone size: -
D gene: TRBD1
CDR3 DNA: TGTGCCTCAGGGGGCAAAGGCTCCTACAATGAGCAGTTCTTC
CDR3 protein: CASGGKGSYNEQFF

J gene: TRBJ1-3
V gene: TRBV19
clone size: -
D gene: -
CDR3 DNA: TGTGCCAGTAGTATAGACGACAGGCGGGCGGTGAACACCATATATTTT
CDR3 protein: CASSIDDRRAVNTIYF

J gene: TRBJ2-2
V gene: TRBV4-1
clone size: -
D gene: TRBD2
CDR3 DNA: TGCGCCAGCAGCCAAATTCGGGGGGGAGTAAACACCGGGGAGCTGTTTTTT
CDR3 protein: CASSQIRGGVNTGELFF

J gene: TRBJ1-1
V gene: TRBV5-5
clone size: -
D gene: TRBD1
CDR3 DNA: TGTGCCAGCAGCATGACAGGGGGTACTAACACTGAAGCTTTCTTT
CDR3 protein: CASSMTGGTNTEAFF

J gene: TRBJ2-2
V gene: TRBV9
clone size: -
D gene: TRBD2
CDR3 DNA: TGTGCCAGCAGCGTAGCGGGGGGGGCGAACACCGGGGAGCTGTTTTTT
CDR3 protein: CASSVAGGANTGELFF

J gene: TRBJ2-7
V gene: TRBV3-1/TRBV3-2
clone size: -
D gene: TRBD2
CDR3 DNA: TGTGCCAGCAGCCTAAGAGGGACTAGCGGGGGGGCGGGCGAGCAGTACTTC
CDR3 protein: CASSLRGTSGGAGEQYF

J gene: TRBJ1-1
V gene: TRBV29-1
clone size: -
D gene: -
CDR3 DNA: TGCAGCGCCGCGACCGGGGGGAACACTGAAGCTTTCTTT
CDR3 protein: CSAATGGNTEAFF

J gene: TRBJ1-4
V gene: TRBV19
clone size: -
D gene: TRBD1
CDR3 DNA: TGTGCCAGTAGTATTAATCGACAGGGGGCTCGTGAAAAACTGTTTTTT
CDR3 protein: CASSINRQGAREKLFF

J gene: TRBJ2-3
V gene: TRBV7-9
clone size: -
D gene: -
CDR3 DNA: TGTGCCAGCAGCTTAGCACGGGATACGCAGTATTTT
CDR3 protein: CASSLARDTQYF

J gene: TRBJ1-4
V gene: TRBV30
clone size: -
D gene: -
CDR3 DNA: TGTGCCTGGAGTGTACAAGCCACGGGGGAACTGTTTTTT
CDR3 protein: CAWSVQATGELFF

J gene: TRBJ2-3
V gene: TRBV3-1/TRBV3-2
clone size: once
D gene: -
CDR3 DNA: TGTGCCAGCAGCCCACTGGAGTATAGCACAGATACGCAGTATTTT
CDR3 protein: CASSPLEYSTDTQYF

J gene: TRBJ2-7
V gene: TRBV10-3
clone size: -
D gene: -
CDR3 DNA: TGTGCCATCAGCTCGGGGGGCTGGGTTTACGAGCAGTACTTC
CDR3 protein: CAISSGGWVYEQYF